The next 10 T cell receptor beta chains were all read from a single sample in a study of response to subunit inactivated influenza vaccine. TCRdb reanalysed the RT-PCR reads using MiXCR and keeps one entry per CDR3 protein. The sample holds roughly 780,000 distinct CDR3 sequences, approximately 18% seen once. The sequenced sample was PBMCs from blood, obtained roughly 5 days after vaccination. All receptors derive from a man in his forties or fifties who received an inactivated influenza vaccine.

This clonotype came up a few times. The CDR3: CASRKTGQPTYEQYF. The CDR3 bases are TGTGCCAGCAGGAAGACAGGGCAACCAACCTACGAGCAGTACTTC. The chain has TRBV2 and TRBJ2-7, with TRBD1 identical over 7 bases. V gave up 6 bases and J gave up 2 bases; unmatched junction bases: 10. The CDR3 is 15 amino acids. CDR1 and CDR2 from the germline V gene are SNHLY and FYNNEI. Together with reference TRBV2 and TRBJ2-7, the CDR3 gives the full variable domain: EPEVTQTPSHQVTQMGQEVILRCVPISNHLYFYWYRQILGQKVEFLVSFYNNEISEKSEIFDDQFSVERPDGSNFTLKIRSTKLEDSAMYFCASRKTGQPTYEQYFGPGTRLTVT.

V gene TRBV5-8 combines with J gene TRBJ2-7; tentative D call: TRBD2 (5 bases). Trimming took 9 bases from V and 2 from J, leaving 9 bases between them. Germline V CDR1 and CDR2: SGHTS, YDEGEE. This CDR3 region has 11 residues. CDR3 sequence: CANGVPYEQYF. CDR3 DNA sequence: TGTGCCAACGGGGTACCCTACGAGCAGTACTTC.

This rearrangement joins TRBV4-3 to TRBJ2-7; tentatively, D is TRBD2 (6 bases). Trimming stripped 1 base from V and 3 bases from J, with 7 bases between. This CDR3 contains 13 residues. Germline CDR1 LGHNA, CDR2 YSLEER. The CDR3 bases are TGCGCCAGCAGCCAAGGACTAGTCTACGAGCAGTACTTC. Translated, it gives CASSQGLVYEQYF.

This clonotype showed up many times. The chain uses TRBV20-1 and TRBJ2-2, with no clear D. The CDR3 covers 14 residues. V shed 0 bases and J shed 5 bases, with 10 bases lying between them. Germline assignment: CDR1 DFQATT and CDR2 SNEGSKA (reference sequence). This chain's CDR3 is CSARDLRLTGELFF. In DNA form, the CDR3 reads TGCAGTGCTAGAGATCTCCGCCTTACCGGGGAGCTGTTTTTT.

This clonotype showed up many times. The chain combines TRBV10-3 with TRBJ1-2, with 8 bases identical to TRBD1. The germline gives CDR1 ENHRY, CDR2 SYGVKD. CDR3 length equals 14 residues. The V segment lost 5 bases and the J segment 4 bases; nucleotides outside the gene matches: 6. This CDR3 reads CAISQGQDIYGYTF. The DNA for the CDR3 is TGTGCCATCAGTCAGGGACAGGACATCTATGGCTACACCTTC.

The chain couples TRBV28 to TRBJ2-7; D is unclear. The CDR3 contains 17 residues. Germline values: CDR1 MDHEN, CDR2 SYDVKM. The V end lost 3 bases, the J end lost 0 bases, and 18 bases lay between the germline ends. DNA of the CDR3: TGTGCCAGCAGTTTCCCTCATCAAACGTTAAGCTCCTACGAGCAGTACTTC. It encodes CASSFPHQTLSSYEQYF.

This chain uses TRBV7-2 with TRBJ2-3; 9 positions agree with TRBD2. V lost 5 bases, J lost 2 bases, and 8 bases stayed unmatched. The CDR3 contains 16 residues. CDR1 is SGHTA and CDR2 is FQGNSA in the germline V gene. Written as DNA, the CDR3 is TGTGCCAGCAGCCAACTGACTAGCGGATACACAGATACGCAGTATTTT. Its translation: CASSQLTSGYTDTQYF.

This clonotype was detected only a few times. The chain employs TRBV7-9 and TRBJ2-5, with 10 bases that match TRBD2. V lost 2 bases to trimming and J lost 12 bases; unmatched junction nucleotides: 3. CDR1 is SEHNR and CDR2 is FQNEAQ in the germline V gene (reference sequence). The CDR3 sequence is 12 residues long. The CDR3 DNA reads TGTGCCAGCAGCTTACCGGGGACTAGCGAGTACTTC. The encoded protein is CASSLPGTSEYF. Complete variable domain (other parts from reference TRBV7-9 and TRBJ2-5): DTGVSQNPRHKITKRGQNVTFRCDPISEHNRLYWYRQTLGQGPEFLTYFQNEAQLEKSRLLSDRFSAERPKGSFSTLEIQRTEQGDSAMYLCASSLPGTSEYFGPGTRLLVL.

This clonotype has only a few counts. Relative to the germline gene, one junction end is altered; a read error may explain this. J is TRBJ2-5 and V is TRBV7-9, with D uncertain. The CDR3 consists of 13 residues. Germline V CDR1 and CDR2: SEHNR, FQNEAQ (reference sequence). Here the CDR3 reads CASSSTDQETQYF. Here the CDR3 DNA reads TGTGCCAGCAGCTCCACAGACCAGGAGACCCAGTACTTC. The full variable domain, rest sourced from reference TRBV7-9 and TRBJ2-5, is DTGVSQNPRHKITKRGQNVTFRCDPISEHNRLYWYRQTLGQGPEFLTYFQNEAQLEKSRLLSDRFSAERPKGSFSTLEIQRTEQGDSAMYLCASSSTDQETQYFGPGTRLLVL.

V and J are TRBV15 and TRBJ2-1, with 7 bases aligning to TRBD1. The CDR3 sequence is 16 residues long. Per germline, CDR1 LNHNV and CDR2 YYDKDF (reference sequence). With V trimmed by 3 bases and J by 3 bases, 8 bases remained unmatched. The CDR3 bases are TGTGCCACCAGCAGCCTTTCCGGGACAGTCTACAATGAGCAGTTCTTC. This encodes CATSSLSGTVYNEQFF.